A selection of T cell receptor beta chains follows, all from one sample in a study of T-cell memory formation after mild COVID-19. Using its own MiXCR run on the 5' RACE reads, TCRdb lists one record per CDR3 protein. Of 310,000 or so distinct CDR3 sequences in the sample, approximately 15% were seen once. The sequencing input was PBMCs or a T cell subset sorted from them (not recorded which). The receptor set was obtained from a man aged 18-30 years who had mild COVID-19 (a few samples of this study predate the infection). Cell type and time point are not known. The CDR3 runs from the conserved cysteine through the conserved F or W. The D gene is left open where the match is weak. Only part of the rows carry a size: once, few, many, or a class if the clone is expanded.

>.|few|TRBV4-1|TRBJ1-1
CASSQDLRGWEAFF
TGCGCCAGCAGCCAAGATCTAAGGGGTTGGGAGGCTTTCTTT
>.|.|TRBV28|TRBJ2-1
CAGSGTLTYNEQFF
TGTGCCGGTTCCGGGACTCTGACCTACAATGAGCAGTTCTTC
>.|few|TRBV7-2|TRBJ2-2
CASSLASDGELFF
TGTGCCAGCAGCTTAGCAAGCGACGGGGAGCTGTTTTTT
>TRBD2|.|TRBV27|TRBJ2-1
CASKGLAGGHEQFF
TGTGCCAGCAAGGGGCTAGCGGGGGGGCATGAGCAGTTCTTC
>.|.|TRBV24-1|TRBJ2-3
CATSDSLETGTDTQYF
TGTGCCACCAGTGATTCCCTGGAAACAGGCACAGATACGCAGTATTTT
>TRBD1|many|TRBV5-1|TRBJ2-5
CASSFPGQQETQYF
TGCGCCAGCAGCTTCCCGGGACAGCAAGAGACCCAGTACTTC
>.|.|TRBV10-3|TRBJ1-1
CAISESIQGSTEAFF
TGTGCCATCAGTGAGTCGATTCAGGGTAGCACTGAAGCTTTCTTT
>TRBD2|few|TRBV2|TRBJ2-1
CASSEGGRGGQFF
TGTGCCAGCAGTGAGGGAGGGCGAGGCGGGCAGTTCTTC
>.|.|TRBV28|TRBJ1-2
CASSPPGTVANYGYTF
TGTGCCAGCAGTCCCCCCGGGACGGTAGCTAACTATGGCTACACCTTC
>.|few|TRBV24-1|TRBJ2-5
CATSDPGKETQYF
TGTGCCACCAGTGACCCGGGGAAAGAGACCCAGTACTTC
>TRBD2|.|TRBV7-2|TRBJ2-5
CASSKRGGRETQYF
TGTGCCAGCAGCAAACGGGGGGGCCGGGAGACCCAGTACTTC
>.|few|TRBV7-9|TRBJ2-7
CASSGGSEQYF
TGTGCCAGCAGTGGAGGGTCCGAGCAGTACTTC
>TRBD1|few|TRBV15|TRBJ2-6
CATSRARDRFFSGANVLTF
TGTGCCACCAGCAGAGCCCGGGACAGATTCTTCTCTGGGGCCAACGTCCTGACTTTC
>.|few|TRBV4-3|TRBJ1-2
CASSQDPGPGYGYTF
TGCGCCAGCAGCCAAGACCCGGGCCCGGGCTATGGCTACACCTTC
>.|few|TRBV4-2|TRBJ1-4
CASSQDALPTNEKLFF
TGTGCCAGCAGCCAAGATGCGCTTCCTACTAATGAAAAACTGTTTTTT
>.|.|TRBV6-5|TRBJ2-3
CASSRGPGAEDTQYF
TGTGCCAGCAGCCGTGGCCCGGGGGCGGAAGATACGCAGTATTTT
>TRBD1|few|TRBV18|TRBJ1-1
CASSPMGQGDPEAFF
TGTGCCAGCTCACCGATGGGACAGGGCGACCCTGAAGCTTTCTTT
>.|few|TRBV10-3|TRBJ1-1
CAISDSVNTEAFF
TGTGCCATCAGTGACAGTGTAAACACTGAAGCTTTCTTT
>TRBD1|.|TRBV20-1|TRBJ1-1
CSANRQGGTEAFF
TGCAGTGCGAACCGACAGGGTGGCACTGAAGCTTTCTTT
>.|few|TRBV12-3/TRBV12-4|TRBJ2-6
CASSLAPDPLDLGGANVLTF
TGTGCCAGCAGTTTAGCGCCCGATCCCTTGGATTTGGGTGGGGCCAACGTCCTGACTTTC
>.|.|TRBV6-6|TRBJ1-2
CASNPGQEYGYTF
TGTGCCAGCAACCCGGGCCAGGAATATGGCTACACCTTC
>.|.|TRBV5-1|TRBJ2-1
CASSLSTSFNEQFF
TGCGCCAGCAGCTTATCGACATCATTCAATGAGCAGTTCTTC
>TRBD1|.|TRBV27|TRBJ1-2
CASSHRQGANYGYIF
TGTGCCAGCAGTCACCGACAGGGTGCTAACTATGGCTACATCTTC
>.|.|TRBV28|TRBJ2-1
CASSLASSRNEQFF
TGTGCCAGCAGCCTCGCCTCATCGCGGAATGAGCAGTTCTTC
>TRBD1|.|TRBV29-1|TRBJ1-6
CSVASGGVGSPLHF
TGCAGCGTAGCTTCAGGGGGCGTAGGTTCACCCCTCCACTTT
>.|few|TRBV7-2|TRBJ1-6
CASSLGAGGASPLHF
TGTGCCAGCAGCTTAGGAGCGGGCGGTGCTTCACCCCTCCACTTT
>TRBD1|.|TRBV29-1|TRBJ1-2
CSVDGTGGPGYTF
TGCAGCGTTGATGGGACAGGGGGCCCCGGCTACACCTTC
>.|few|TRBV12-3/TRBV12-4|TRBJ1-5
CASSPDRGDQPQHF
TGTGCCAGCAGCCCGGACCGAGGAGATCAGCCCCAGCATTTT
>TRBD2|.|TRBV20-1|TRBJ2-7
CSAEKLAGVREQYF
TGCAGTGCTGAGAAGCTAGCGGGGGTAAGGGAGCAGTACTTC
>.|.|TRBV18|TRBJ1-2
CASSPPAGDGYTF
TGTGCCAGCTCACCACCGGCAGGGGATGGCTACACCTTC
>TRBD1|few|TRBV6-6|TRBJ1-2
CASKSTGTGGGYTF
TGTGCCAGCAAATCCACCGGGACAGGGGGAGGCTACACCTTC
>.|few|TRBV27|TRBJ1-2
CASSFTRYGYTF
TGTGCCAGCAGTTTCACTAGATATGGCTACACCTTC
>TRBD2|.|TRBV7-2|TRBJ2-1
CASSLAARGYEQFF
TGTGCCAGCAGCTTAGCCGCGCGGGGGTATGAGCAGTTCTTC
>TRBD2|few|TRBV5-1|TRBJ2-3
CASSESTSGGPPSTDTQYF
TGCGCCAGCAGCGAGTCGACTAGCGGGGGACCTCCTAGCACAGATACGCAGTATTTT
>.|.|TRBV7-2|TRBJ1-6
CASSQAPGSPLHF
TGTGCCAGCAGCCAAGCCCCAGGGTCACCCCTCCACTTT
>.|few|TRBV7-2|TRBJ1-1
CASSLQNSWSGVEAFF
TGTGCCAGCAGCTTACAAAATAGTTGGTCTGGGGTTGAAGCTTTCTTT
>.|.|TRBV5-1|TRBJ2-5
CASSKGLSQETQYF
TGCGCCAGCAGCAAGGGACTGTCGCAAGAGACCCAGTACTTC
>.|.|TRBV29-1|TRBJ2-1
CSVTRSSYNEQFF
TGCAGCGTGACCAGAAGCTCCTACAATGAGCAGTTCTTC
>.|few|TRBV12-3/TRBV12-4|TRBJ2-4
CASSFGRQDIQYF
TGTGCCAGCAGTTTCGGGAGACAGGACATTCAGTACTTC
>.|few|TRBV19|TRBJ2-1
CASSIFPSSYNEQFF
TGTGCCAGTAGTATTTTCCCCAGCTCCTACAATGAGCAGTTCTTC
>TRBD2|.|TRBV4-1|TRBJ2-3
CASTPSGSTDTQYF
TGCGCCAGCACGCCTAGCGGCAGCACAGATACGCAGTATTTT
>.|.|TRBV7-9|TRBJ2-3
CASSPYVNTQYF
TGTGCCAGCAGCCCCTACGTGAATACGCAGTATTTT
>.|.|TRBV12-3/TRBV12-4|TRBJ2-1
CASSLETYEQFF
TGTGCCAGCAGTTTAGAGACTTATGAGCAGTTCTTC
>TRBD1|few|TRBV20-1|TRBJ2-7
CSAWDSGSYEQYF
TGCAGTGCCTGGGACAGTGGTTCGTACGAGCAGTACTTC
>.|.|TRBV20-1|TRBJ1-6
CSARPGTENSPLHF
TGCAGTGCTCGACCCGGGACGGAGAATTCACCCCTCCACTTT
>.|few|TRBV5-1|TRBJ2-7
CASRVTTEYEQYF
TGCGCCAGCAGAGTCACCACAGAATACGAGCAGTACTTC
>.|.|TRBV4-1|TRBJ2-1
CASTGTGTYNEQFF
TGCGCCAGCACCGGGACCGGGACCTACAATGAGCAGTTCTTC
>TRBD2|few|TRBV2|TRBJ2-1
CASSPTQLSGGPSSYNEQFF
TGTGCCAGCAGCCCAACCCAGCTTAGCGGGGGGCCGAGCTCCTACAATGAGCAGTTCTTC
>.|.|TRBV4-3|TRBJ1-2
CASSPLGGGTLYGYTF
TGCGCCAGCAGCCCGCTAGGTGGGGGAACTCTGTATGGCTACACCTTC
>TRBD2|.|TRBV5-1|TRBJ2-7
CASSLASGRSYEQYF
TGCGCCAGCAGCTTGGCTAGCGGGCGTTCCTACGAGCAGTACTTC
>.|.|TRBV15|TRBJ2-5
CATSRDRTTQETQYF
TGTGCCACCAGCAGAGATCGGACCACCCAAGAGACCCAGTACTTC
>.|few|TRBV5-1|TRBJ1-6
CASSLDLGSPLHF
TGCGCCAGCAGCCTCGACTTGGGGTCACCCCTCCACTTT
>.|many|TRBV27|TRBJ2-5
CASSLSQGQETQYF
TGTGCCAGCAGTTTGTCACAGGGCCAAGAGACCCAGTACTTC
>TRBD1|.|TRBV9|TRBJ1-4
CASSEGAGLEKLFF
TGTGCCAGCAGCGAGGGGGCAGGGTTAGAAAAACTGTTTTTT